The 13 T cell receptor beta chains given below trace back to one sample, sequenced in a study of blood T cell repertoires in COVID-19. The assay was immunoSEQ multiplex PCR, and TCRdb's table has in-frame clones only and misses some. The repertoire includes 55,000 to 80,000 clones, nearly 90% of them detected once, and over 25% sits in the top ten. The sequencing input was peripheral blood. These receptors all stem from a man aged 50-60 years with acute or convalescent COVID-19.

V and J are TRBV18 and TRBJ2-1; the match to TRBD2 covers 9 bases. The germline V gene has CDR1 KGHSH and CDR2 LQKENI. Trimming took 9 bases from V and 0 from J; bases not matched to a gene: 9. There are 16 residues in the CDR3. The CDR3 loop is CASSVYSGGSYNEQFF. Here the CDR3 DNA reads TGTGCCAGTTCGGTCTATAGCGGGGGCTCCTACAATGAGCAGTTCTTC.

The CDR3 nucleotides read TGTGCCAGCAATGCAGGGGGCCGCAACTCCTACGAGCAGTACTTC. This codes for CASNAGGRNSYEQYF. This rearrangement joins TRBV6-5 to TRBJ2-7; 8 bases match TRBD1. The V gene end was trimmed by 7 bases and the J gene end by 0 bases; junction bases not matched to a gene: 8. The CDR3 sequence is 15 residues long. Germline CDR1 and CDR2: MNHEY and SVGAGI.

The chain joins TRBV13 to TRBJ2-3; 16 bases map to TRBD2. This CDR3 is built from 16 residues. In germline, CDR1 is PRHDT, CDR2 FYEKMQ (reference sequence). With V trimmed by 5 bases and J by 6 bases, 5 bases remained unmatched. Here the CDR3 reads CASSPGTSGGVDTQYF. In DNA form, the CDR3 reads TGTGCCAGCAGCCCCGGGACTAGCGGGGGGGTCGATACGCAGTATTTT.

The chain uses TRBV9 and TRBJ2-5; a weak D match, TRBD2 (7 bases). Trimming took 0 bases from V and 2 from J, leaving 17 bases between them. This CDR3 is 17 amino acids long. Per germline, CDR1 SGDLS and CDR2 YYNGEE. This chain's CDR3 is CASSVAWGGVGQETQYF. The CDR3 nucleotides read TGTGCCAGCAGCGTAGCTTGGGGGGGCGTGGGTCAAGAGACCCAGTACTTC.

V is TRBV11-1 and J is TRBJ2-3; 7 positions agree with TRBD1. The trim removed 6 bases at V and 5 bases at J, leaving 5 bases unmatched. Germline lookup yields CDR1 SGHAT and CDR2 FQDESV (reference sequence). The length of the CDR3 is 13 residues. Here the CDR3 DNA reads TGTGCCAGCAGATTGGCAGGGGGAGATACGCAGTATTTT. Protein product: CASRLAGGDTQYF.

There are a few counts of this clone. This chain joins TRBV6-6 and TRBJ1-5; possibly TRBD1 for D (6 bases). CDR1 and CDR2 from the germline V gene are MNHNY and SVGAGI (reference sequence). V was cut by 5 bases and J by 7 bases, with 9 bases left in between. The CDR3 length is 12 residues. CDR3 coding DNA: TGTGCCAGCAGTGTGGACAGACAGCCCCAGCATTTT. This encodes CASSVDRQPQHF.

The V and J genes are TRBV13 and TRBJ1-2; 7 bases agree with TRBD1. V lost 2 bases, J lost 4 bases, and 4 bases stayed unmatched. Per the germline V gene, CDR1 is PRHDT and CDR2 is FYEKMQ (reference sequence). The CDR3 is 14 residues long. CDR3 in amino acids: CASSLRDSSYGYTF. In DNA, the CDR3 is TGTGCCAGCAGCTTAAGGGACAGCTCCTATGGCTACACCTTC.

The chain combines TRBV14 with TRBJ1-6; a possible D gene is TRBD1 (6 bases). In germline, CDR1 is SGHDN, CDR2 FVKESK. The CDR3 contains 17 residues. V was cut by 0 bases and J by 4 bases, with 13 bases left in between. CDR3 in amino acids: CASSQDVTGTYNSPLHF. The CDR3, as DNA: TGTGCCAGCAGCCAAGATGTGACAGGCACTTATAATTCACCCCTCCACTTT.

J is TRBJ2-1 and V is TRBV7-9; 8 bases align to TRBD1. The CDR3 spans 15 residues. Germline V CDR1 and CDR2: SEHNR, FQNEAQ (reference sequence). Losses at the gene ends were 5 bases for V and 1 base for J; bases not matched to a gene: 4. The CDR3 nucleotides read TGTGCCAGCAGCCCGAGGACAGGGTCCTACAATGAGCAGTTCTTC. Translating gives CASSPRTGSYNEQFF.

This clone has only one observation. The chain is built from TRBV6-1 and TRBJ1-1; D is uncertain. V dropped 2 bases and J dropped 0 bases, with 7 bases sitting between them. The CDR3 contains 14 residues. The germline V gene has CDR1 MNHNS and CDR2 SASEGT. The DNA of the CDR3 is TGTGCCAGCAGTGAAACCGCTATGAACACTGAAGCTTTCTTT. Protein product: CASSETAMNTEAFF.

V gene TRBV13 combines with J gene TRBJ1-6, with D tentatively TRBD1 (6 bases). Trimming shortened V by 3 bases and J by 7 bases, and 19 bases separated the two germline ends. Germline assignment: CDR1 PRHDT and CDR2 FYEKMQ (reference sequence). The CDR3 runs 17 residues. CDR3 residues: CASSFEATAGDNSPLHF. The CDR3 bases are TGTGCCAGCAGCTTCGAGGCAACGGCAGGGGACAATTCACCCCTCCACTTT. Supplemented by reference TRBV13 and TRBJ1-6, the full variable domain reads AAGVIQSPRHLIKEKRETATLKCYPIPRHDTVYWYQQGPGQDPQFLISFYEKMQSDKGSIPDRFSAQQFSDYHSELNMSSLELGDSALYFCASSFEATAGDNSPLHFGNGTRLTVT.

This clone appeared a few times. J is TRBJ2-2 and V is TRBV5-4, with TRBD2 matching over 10 bases. Germline CDR1 is SGHNT and CDR2 is YYREEE (reference sequence). The V gene end was trimmed by 0 bases and the J gene end by 5 bases; junction bases not matched to a gene: 10. The CDR3 has 18 amino acids. The CDR3 nucleotides read TGTGCCAGCAGCTTGGGCTTAGCGGGGGGACGTGGGACCGGGGAGCTGTTTTTT. This translates into CASSLGLAGGRGTGELFF.

The gene calls are TRBV29-1 and TRBJ1-2; possibly TRBD1 for D (5 bases). The V gene's germline CDR1 is SQVTM and CDR2 ANQGSEA. Trimming removed 6 bases at V and 8 bases at J, with 13 bases between. There are 11 residues in the CDR3. The CDR3, as DNA: TGCAGCGTATATAGGGGTGACGGCTACACCTTC. It translates to CSVYRGDGYTF.